The TCR beta chain under discussion was sequenced for a study of CD8+ T cells in alopecia areata (dated by TCRdb to the late 2010s). Regarding the study in general: Treated patients were enrolled in an open-label pilot trial of oral tofacitinib, 5 to 10 mg twice daily, for moderate-to-severe alopecia areata. Patients stayed on tofacitinib for 6 to 18 months and then had 6 months of follow-up off drug so that delayed response and recurrence could be assessed. The SALT score, which quantifies the percentage of affected scalp surface area, was used to measure disease severity in treated patients. The study used high-throughput TCRbeta sequencing to examine T cell clonal expansion in alopecia areata, in both the C3H/HeJ mouse model and human patients. In humans, TCRbeta sequencing was performed on scalp tissue and on sorted CD4+ and CD8+ peripheral blood T cells from healthy controls and from patients with patchy or totalis/universalis alopecia areata. Patients on tofacitinib were biopsied at baseline and after 4 and 24 weeks of treatment, and several of the patients also had a later scalp biopsy. Scalp clonality was compared among normal scalp (n=4), patchy alopecia areata scalp (n=8), and alopecia totalis/universalis scalp (n=8). RNA came from the PAXgene miRNA kit for fixed scalp, the miRNeasy kit for PBMCs, and the RNeasy kit for mouse skin. TCRbeta CDR3 regions were amplified by immunoSEQ multiplex PCR using 35 Vbeta forward and 13 Jbeta reverse primers.

Libraries were built with the immunoSEQ multiplex PCR assay. RNA was extracted from all samples and reverse transcribed into cDNA, which served as template for TCR sequencing. First-strand cDNA was synthesized with SuperScript III using a 2:1 mix of oligo-dT and random hexamers. A synthetic immune receptor repertoire was used to gauge amplification bias, and whatever bias remained was removed computationally. On the study's bioinformatics: Raw reads were preprocessed to remove errors, and CDR3 was defined by IMGT conventions from the conserved cysteine to phenylalanine. Clonality was computed as 1 minus the Shannon entropy, with the entropy normalized by log2 of the number of productive unique TCRs. Whether each scalp clone was CD4 or CD8 was inferred by checking scalp TCRbeta sequences against the CD4 and CD8 repertoires from sorted blood. Here the immuneACCESS table is served through TCRdb, limited to in-frame sequences with V and J called. Missing clones are a known gap in these copies; in checked studies unresolved V genes cover under half, and the rest lacks a known reason. The V and J calls and clone size are taken from that table; D and trimming were inferred from the DNA. The sample yields around 270,000 clones; roughly 64% were counted once. Roughly 1.8% of the sample goes to the ten largest clones.

This clone was observed a few times. What antigen it recognizes has not been identified. Qualities for individual bases were not recorded, and no much larger clone is one base off. V has 5 bases trimmed and J has 3 bases trimmed; junction bases matching no gene number 6. The germline V gene supplies CDR1 MDHEN and CDR2 SYDVKM. CDR3 length: 15 amino acids, cysteine to phenylalanine. The CDR3 DNA has 45 bases and is translated from base 1. The research as a whole found: The treated cohort was small, with a single nonresponder, so links between baseline CD8+ expansion and response need larger studies. Compared with mice, TCR sequences shared between patients were less clear, possibly partly because of HLA diversity across the patient population. Scalp TCR repertoire analysis is complicated because resident alphabeta T cells in normal human skin are also sequenced, whereas mouse skin is dominated by gammadelta T cells. Many expanded lesional clones persisted in scalp and blood during tofacitinib treatment, which may partly explain relapse after stopping treatment. Scalp clonality and the number of expanded CD8+ clones among the top 100 scalp clones were significantly decreased by tofacitinib. Lesional scalp, especially in alopecia totalis/universalis, showed higher clonality and more expanded CD8+ clones than normal scalp, suggesting antigenic drive.

The time point label corresponds to: 20 to 30 weeks on oral tofacitinib. The treatment or condition tag for this specimen amounts to: oral pan-JAK inhibitor, 5-10 mg twice daily. From alopecia areata patients, peripheral blood was collected along with lesional scalp punch biopsies. PBMCs were isolated by density centrifugation and stained for CD3, CD4 and CD8, after which CD4+ and CD8+ T cells were sorted on a FACSAria. The TCR comes from a human donor with alopecia areata. The sample here was CD4+ T cells sorted from blood, taken at week 24, from a patient treated with tofacitinib. The receptor chain draws on TRBV28 and TRBJ2-2; 7 junctional bases match TRBD2. In nucleotides, the sequence is TGTGCCAGCAGTCAGGGAGCGGGGTACACCGGGGAGCTGTTTTTT. This codes for CASSQGAGYTGELFF.